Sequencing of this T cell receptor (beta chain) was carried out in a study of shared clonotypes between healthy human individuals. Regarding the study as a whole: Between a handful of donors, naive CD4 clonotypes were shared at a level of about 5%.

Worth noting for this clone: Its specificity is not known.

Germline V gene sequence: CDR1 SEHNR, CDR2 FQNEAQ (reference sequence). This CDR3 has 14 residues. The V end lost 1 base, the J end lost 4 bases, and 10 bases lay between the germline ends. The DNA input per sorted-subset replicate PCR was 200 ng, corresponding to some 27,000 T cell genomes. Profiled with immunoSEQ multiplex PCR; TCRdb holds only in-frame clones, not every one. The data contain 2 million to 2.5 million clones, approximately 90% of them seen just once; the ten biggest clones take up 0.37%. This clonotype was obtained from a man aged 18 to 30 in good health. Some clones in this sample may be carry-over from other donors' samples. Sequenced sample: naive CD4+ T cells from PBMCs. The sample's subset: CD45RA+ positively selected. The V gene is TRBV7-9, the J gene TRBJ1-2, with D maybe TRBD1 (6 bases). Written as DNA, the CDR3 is TGTGCCAGCAGCTTAGACCTAGGGGGCTATGGCTACACCTTC. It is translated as CASSLDLGGYGYTF.